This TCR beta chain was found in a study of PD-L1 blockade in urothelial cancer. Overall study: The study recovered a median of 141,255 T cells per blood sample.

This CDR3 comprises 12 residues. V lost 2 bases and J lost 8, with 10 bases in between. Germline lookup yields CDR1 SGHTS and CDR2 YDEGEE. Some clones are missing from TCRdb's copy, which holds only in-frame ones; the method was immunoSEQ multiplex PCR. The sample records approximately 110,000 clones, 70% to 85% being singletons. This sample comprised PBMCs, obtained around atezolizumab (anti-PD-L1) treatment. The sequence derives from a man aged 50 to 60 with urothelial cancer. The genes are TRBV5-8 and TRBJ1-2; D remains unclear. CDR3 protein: CASSFSLYGYTF. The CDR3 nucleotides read TGTGCCAGCAGCTTTTCCCTCTACGGCTACACCTTC.